Given below is one TCR beta chain in context. Its antigen is still unknown. This entry is derived from a study of CD8 T cells in Susac syndrome. Study results and caveats: It was acknowledged in the study that its TCR sequencing and HLA analysis involved a relatively small number of individuals.

The CDR3 is 14 amino acids. CDR1 is GTSNPN and CDR2 is SVGIG in the germline V gene (reference sequence). J was trimmed by 4 bases and V by 8 bases; bases with no gene match: 8. Random-hexamer reverse transcription was applied to roughly 0.5 to 1 ug RNA. In TCRdb, the immunoSEQ multiplex PCR reads were re-called with MiXCR into one record per CDR3 protein. Of some 250,000 distinct CDR3 sequences in the sample, 90% to 97% were seen once. The sequence was collected from a human donor with Susac syndrome. The specimen was CD4+ T cells from PBMCs. The genes are TRBV30 and TRBJ1-1; 12 positions match TRBD1. The CDR3 reads CARDRGPSGTEAFF. Written as DNA, the CDR3 is TGTGCCCGGGACAGGGGGCCCTCGGGCACTGAAGCTTTCTTT.